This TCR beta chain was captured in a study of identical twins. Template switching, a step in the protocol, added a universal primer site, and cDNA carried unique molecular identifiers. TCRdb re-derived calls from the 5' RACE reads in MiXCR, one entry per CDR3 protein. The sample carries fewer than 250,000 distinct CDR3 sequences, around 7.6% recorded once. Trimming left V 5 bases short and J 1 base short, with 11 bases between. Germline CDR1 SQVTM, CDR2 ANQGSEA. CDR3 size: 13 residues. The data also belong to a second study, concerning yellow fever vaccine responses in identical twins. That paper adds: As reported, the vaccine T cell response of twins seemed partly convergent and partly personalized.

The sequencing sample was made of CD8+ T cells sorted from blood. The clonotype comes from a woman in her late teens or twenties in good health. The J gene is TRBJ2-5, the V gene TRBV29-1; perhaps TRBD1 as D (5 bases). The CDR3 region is CSVQGGVQETQYF. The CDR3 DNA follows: TGCAGCGTTCAGGGTGGGGTCCAAGAGACCCAGTACTTC.